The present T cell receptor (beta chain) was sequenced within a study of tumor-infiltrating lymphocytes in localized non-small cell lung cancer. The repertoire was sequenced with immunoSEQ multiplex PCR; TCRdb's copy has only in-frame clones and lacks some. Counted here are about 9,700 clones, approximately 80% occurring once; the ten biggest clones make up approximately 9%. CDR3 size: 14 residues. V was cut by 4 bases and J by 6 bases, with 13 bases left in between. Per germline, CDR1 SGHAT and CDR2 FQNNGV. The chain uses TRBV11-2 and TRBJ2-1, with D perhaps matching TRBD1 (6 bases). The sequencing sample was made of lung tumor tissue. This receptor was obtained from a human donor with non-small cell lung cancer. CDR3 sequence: CASSSRRGGNEQFF. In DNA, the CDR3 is TGTGCCAGCAGCTCCCGACGAGGGGGCAATGAGCAGTTCTTC.